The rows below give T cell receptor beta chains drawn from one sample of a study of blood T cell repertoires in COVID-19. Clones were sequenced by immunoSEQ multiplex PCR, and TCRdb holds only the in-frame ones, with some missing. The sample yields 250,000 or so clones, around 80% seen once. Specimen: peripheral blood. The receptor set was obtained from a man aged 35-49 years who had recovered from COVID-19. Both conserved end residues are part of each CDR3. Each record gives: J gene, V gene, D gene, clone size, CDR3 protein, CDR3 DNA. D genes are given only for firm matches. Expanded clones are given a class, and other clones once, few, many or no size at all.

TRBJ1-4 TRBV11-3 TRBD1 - CASSLGAPGQESWLNEKLFF TGTGCCAGCAGCTTAGGAGCTCCGGGACAGGAAAGTTGGCTTAATGAAAAACTGTTTTTT
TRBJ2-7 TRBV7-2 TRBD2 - CASSWGGNEQYF TGTGCCAGCAGCTGGGGGGGTAACGAGCAGTACTTC
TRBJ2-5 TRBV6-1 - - CASSEGRGQETQYF TGTGCCAGCAGTGAAGGGCGGGGCCAAGAGACCCAGTACTTC
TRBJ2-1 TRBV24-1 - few CATMRQGSNEQFF TGTGCCACCATGCGGCAGGGTTCAAATGAGCAGTTCTTC
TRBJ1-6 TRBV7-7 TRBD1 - CASSLAPLTGNGSPLHF TGTGCCAGCAGCTTAGCTCCGTTGACAGGGAACGGGTCACCCCTCCACTTT
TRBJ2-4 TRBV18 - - CASSPPQSGLAKNIQYF TGTGCCAGCTCACCACCTCAATCAGGCCTAGCCAAAAACATTCAGTACTTC
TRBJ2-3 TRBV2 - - CASSLSQADTQYF TGTGCCAGCAGTCTAAGTCAGGCGGATACGCAGTATTTT
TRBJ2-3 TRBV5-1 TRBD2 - CASSGRLAGVGDTQYF TGCGCCAGCAGCGGGCGACTAGCGGGGGTCGGGGATACGCAGTATTTT
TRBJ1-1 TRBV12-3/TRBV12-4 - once CASSLLSTEAFF TGTGCCAGCAGTTTATTATCGACTGAAGCTTTCTTT
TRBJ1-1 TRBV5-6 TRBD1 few CASSLVGTGLNTEAFF TGTGCCAGCAGCTTGGTGGGGACAGGCCTGAACACTGAAGCTTTCTTT
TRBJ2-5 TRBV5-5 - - CASSLLAQETQYF TGTGCCAGCAGCTTGTTGGCCCAAGAGACCCAGTACTTC
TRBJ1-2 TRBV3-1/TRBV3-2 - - CASSQAAPRGFGYTF TGTGCCAGCAGCCAAGCCGCCCCCAGGGGATTTGGCTACACCTTC
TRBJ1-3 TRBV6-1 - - CASSYSGQGNTIYF TGTGCCAGCAGTTATTCTGGACAGGGAAACACCATATATTTT
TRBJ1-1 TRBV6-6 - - CASSYSVMGGTEAFF TGTGCCAGCAGTTATTCGGTGATGGGGGGCACTGAAGCTTTCTTT
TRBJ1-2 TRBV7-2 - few CASSPDYNYGYTF TGTGCCAGCAGCCCAGATTATAACTATGGCTACACCTTC
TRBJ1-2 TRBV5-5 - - CASILTSGNQNYGYTF TGTGCCAGCATCCTAACCTCAGGGAATCAGAACTATGGCTACACCTTC
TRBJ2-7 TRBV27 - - CATARGGYEQYF TGTGCCACCGCTCGTGGGGGGTACGAGCAGTACTTC
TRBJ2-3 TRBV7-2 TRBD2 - CASSLIAGRADTQYF TGTGCCAGCAGCTTAATAGCAGGGAGGGCAGATACGCAGTATTTT
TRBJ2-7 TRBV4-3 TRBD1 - CASSQDPRGTYEQYF TGCGCCAGCAGCCAAGATCCCAGGGGGACCTACGAGCAGTACTTC
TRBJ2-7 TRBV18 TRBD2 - CASSSSGRSYEQYF TGTGCCAGCTCGTCTAGCGGGAGGTCCTACGAGCAGTACTTC
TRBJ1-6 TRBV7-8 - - CASSLSNKGPRDSPLHF TGTGCCAGCAGCTTAAGTAATAAGGGGCCCAGAGACTCACCCCTCCACTTT
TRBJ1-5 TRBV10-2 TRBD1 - CASSSGQGLDQPQHF TGCGCCAGCAGTTCGGGACAGGGGTTAGATCAGCCCCAGCATTTT
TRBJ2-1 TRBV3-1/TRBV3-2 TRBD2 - CASSPTQGSGGSYNEQFF TGTGCCAGCAGCCCGACCCAAGGGAGCGGGGGCTCCTACAATGAGCAGTTCTTC
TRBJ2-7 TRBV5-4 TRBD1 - CASSLVGTGDREQYF TGTGCCAGCAGCTTGGTAGGGACAGGGGACAGGGAGCAGTACTTC
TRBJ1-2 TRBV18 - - CASSPRPQSDGLQDGYTF TGTGCCAGCTCACCACGCCCGCAGTCGGACGGACTTCAGGATGGCTACACCTTC
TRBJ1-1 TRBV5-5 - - CASSLELRPEAFF TGTGCCAGCAGCTTGGAGTTGCGCCCTGAAGCTTTCTTT